This record concerns one T cell receptor (beta chain) sequence. The data are from a study of blood T cell repertoires in COVID-19. V lost 5 bases to trimming and J lost 5 bases, with 10 bases between them. The CDR3 totals 12 residues. Authors' methods: The assay estimated nucleated cells by amplifying reference gene primers. Method: immunoSEQ multiplex PCR; TCRdb's copy keeps in-frame clones and lacks some. That table supplies the V and J calls and clone size; D and trimming were determined from the DNA. The sample carries some 50,000 clones, roughly 90% recorded once. This receptor was obtained from a human donor in a cohort sampled during active COVID-19. The chain links TRBV12-3 or TRBV12-4 to TRBJ2-7; D might be TRBD1 (6 bases). Sequences were obtained from peripheral blood. The CDR3 region is CASSLQGDEQYF. DNA for the CDR3: TGTGCCAGCAGTCTACAGGGCGACGAGCAGTACTTC.